This TCR beta chain was recovered during a study of blood T cells in healthy people across ages (dated by TCRdb to the mid-2010s). With regard to the full study: Template switching captured roughly one uniquely barcoded TCR beta cDNA molecule per two T cells in model experiments. For two donors (one aged 18 to 29 and one aged 80 or older), the study analyzed two additional independent replicas of 1 million unique cDNA reads from the same blood draw. The donors were split into four age groups: young (average 16 years), middle-aged (roughly 42), aged (approximately 60) and long-lived (about 74). Age-related changes in TCR beta repertoire diversity were measured in the study by deep sequencing normalized with unique cDNA molecular identifiers. Donors of different ages were randomly distributed across sequencing lanes to avoid experimental bias. What the work shows at the level of the full study, not this receptor alone: Estimates of total diversity from one million sequenced T cells were regarded as lower bounds and underestimates. The percentage of naive T cells measured by flow cytometry correlated strongly with observed TCR beta diversity. The long-lived group showed more naive CD4+ T cells, fewer expanded clones and increased TCR diversity than the aged group, suggesting age selection. Because profiling used bulk unsorted PBMCs, naive and antigen-experienced compartments could not be compared conclusively. The CMV infection status of donors was not known, potentially confounding age-related changes in expanded clonotypes. As age increased, observed TCR beta diversity per million T cells dropped in a roughly linear way, and a significant reduction was already evident by age about 40.

From the germline V gene (reference sequence), CDR1 is MNHEY and CDR2 is SMNVEV. Trimmed from V: 4 bases; trimmed from J: 5 bases; junction bases lacking a gene match: 8. The CDR3 numbers 15 residues from cysteine through phenylalanine. Solely the CDR3 DNA is kept, with 45 bases framed from the first base. Library creation used 5' RACE. The sequencer was an Illumina HiSeq 2500. A second PCR of about 6 to 11 cycles was run with a J-beta primer mix and a sample-barcoded 5' primer. A template-switch 5' adaptor carrying 12 random nucleotides introduced a unique molecular identifier onto each TCR beta cDNA molecule. Each sample yielded at least 3 million CDR3-containing paired-end reads. The Mint cDNA synthesis kit, primed by a TRBC-specific oligonucleotide, was used to synthesize first-strand cDNA from all RNA. After uracil-DNA glycosylase treatment, a first 18-cycle PCR used universal primers M1SS and BC2_uni_R on all cDNA. As for the authors' bioinformatics: For normalization, 1 million high-quality reads, each with a distinct molecular identifier, were randomly selected from each sample. Reads sharing molecular identifiers were discarded rather than binned into consensus sequences. MiTCR, run with a Q25 quality threshold and the strictest error-elimination algorithm, handled CDR3 identification, clonotype clustering and error correction. A nonparametric unseen species model with Euler transformation was used to estimate lower-bound total TCR beta diversity. TCRdb reprocessed the public reads (quality trimming at Q25 with fastp, clone calling with MiXCR) and kept in-frame beta chains. Each entry is one CDR3 protein sequence, shown with its most common DNA and genes. The V and J calls and clone size come from TCRdb's table, not from the authors' own analysis. Recorded for this sample are 1.5 million to 2 million distinct CDR3 sequences; about 28% of them occurred a single time. The top ten constitute less than 9.5% of the sample.

The donors were roughly 40 Caucasian individuals from Russia, aged roughly 6 to 90 years, who were systemically healthy. Around 10 milliliters of peripheral blood were collected from each donor into EDTA-treated Vacutainer tubes. Ficoll-Paque density-gradient centrifugation was used to isolate PBMCs, with at least 6.5 million per sample. Total RNA, at least 6 micrograms per sample, was extracted from PBMCs with Trizol reagent. The percentages of naive CD45RAhigh/CD27high T cells were determined by flow cytometry on a PBMC aliquot from every donor. Worth noting for this clonotype: The target of this receptor is not known. No per-base quality is available; no much larger clone lies one base away.

Specimen: blood. This TCR came from a woman in her thirties in good health. The chain is encoded by TRBV27 joined to TRBJ2-5, with TRBD2 identical over 9 junction bases. The bases read TGTGCCAGCAGTTCTCTTAGCGGGAGAGGGGAGACCCAGTACTTC. This encodes CASSSLSGRGETQYF.